What follows describes a single T cell receptor (beta chain). The antigen it recognizes is unknown. Base qualities are not provided; no much larger clone lies one nucleotide away. The data belong to a study of shared clonotypes between healthy human individuals (dated by TCRdb to about 2020). About the full investigation: The cohort included a few men and two women between 18 and 49 years of age. For each donor, three plates each were used for CD4 naive and CD4 memory, two plates were used for CD8 naive, and one plate was used for CD8 memory. Between about 0.85 and 10 billion PBMCs per donor were obtained by leukapheresis. Libraries were prepared and TCR repertoires were sequenced by different laboratories using diverse techniques, in order to increase sequencing depth and limit assay-specific biases. The study deeply sequenced blood TCR repertoires of five healthy adults to estimate repertoire size and the extent of clonotype sharing between individuals. What the study reported, not specific to this receptor: Sampling was restricted to blood, and TCR repertoires in tissue are likely to differ from TCR repertoires in blood. Because the study included only a small number of donors, the genetic and exposure-history diversity represented was limited. Compared with non-shared clonotypes, the clonotypes found in all four sorted-subset donors had higher generation probabilities. Rarefaction of sorted-subset datasets indicated incomplete sequencing despite the large sequencing depth. About 5% of naive CD4, around 3.6% of naive CD8, about 2.4% of memory CD4, and 0.35% to 0.4% of memory CD8 clonotypes were shared across a few donors. Larger estimated clonotype richness was generally found for naive subsets than for memory subsets. Based on pairwise subsampling, the degree of clonotype sharing among donors was expected to be affected by sequencing depth.

Healthy HIV-negative adults with no recently reported acute infections or vaccinations were included as donors. Every donor was a Caucasian adult living in Nashville, Tennessee, USA. Magnetic negative selection was used to enrich CD4+ T cells, after which naive cells were positively selected on CD45RA and the negative fraction became the memory subset. Blood was collected by leukapheresis, and PBMCs were isolated by Ficoll-Histopaque density gradient centrifugation and then cryopreserved in liquid nitrogen vapor phase. Analytical flow cytometry was used to check the purity and quantity of every magnetically sorted T cell population. Each sorted fraction had its genomic DNA isolated and then quantified by UV absorbance on a Nanodrop 2000c. Using the deep immunoSEQ assay, TCR CDR3 regions were amplified from genomic DNA by multiplex PCR. Extracted genomic DNA from each cell subset was distributed evenly across all wells of several immunoSEQ 96-well plates, and each plate was treated as a replicate. For sorted subsets, 200 ng of genomic DNA, equivalent to 30,000 or so T cell genomes, went into each replicate PCR. The purified libraries were quantified using a Qubit 3.0 fluorometer, sized with a Bioanalyzer 2100, and then quantified again using the KAPA Library Quantification kit. Every immunoSEQ 96-well plate was sequenced on a dedicated single-read 150-cycle Illumina NextSeq 550 flow cell. Per the source publication's procedure: The immunoSEQ output contained only junctional sequences without quality scores, so filtering could not match that applied to full-length reads. To assign V/J genes and CDR3, sequences were annotated using PyIR, a Python wrapper for IgBLAST v1.9, with IMGT germline references. Reads were filtered out if the reads had weak V/J assignments (E-value above 1e-6), no CDR3, stop codons, out-of-frame junctions, or ambiguous translated residues. A V3J clonotype was defined by an identical inferred V gene, J gene, and CDR3 amino acid sequence. Percentage overlap between repertoires was calculated by dividing the number of shared unique clonotypes by the size of the smaller repertoire. Three approaches were used to assess repertoire richness: RTK rarefaction, the Chao1 estimator, and Recon v2.1 estimates of unobserved clonotypes. For all TCRbeta clonotypes obtained by the gDNA method from a handful of donors, generation probabilities were computed with OLGA. Not all clones reach the TCRdb copy of this immuneACCESS table, which keeps in-frame sequences only. Checked studies attribute under half of the gap to unresolved V genes and leave the rest unexplained. That table furnishes V, J and clone size, whereas the DNA furnished D and trimming. This sample comprises about 360,000 clones, around 70% of them detected only once. The top ten clonotypes cover 8.5% to 12% of the sample.

Trimming leaves V shorter by 4 bases and J shorter by 9 bases, with the junction holding 4 bases beyond the gene matches. From the germline V gene, CDR1 is SGHTA and CDR2 is FQGTGA. The CDR3 goes from the cysteine to the phenylalanine over 13 residues. The only DNA kept is the CDR3, 39 bases in frame from the first base. The material sequenced was memory CD4+ T cells sorted from blood. The cell subset or site label, read with the paper, signifies: CD45RA-negative fraction. Recombination joined TRBV7-3 with TRBJ2-1, with 9 junctional bases fitting TRBD1. This TCR came from a man aged 30 to 45 in good health. Here the CDR3 is given as CASSSQGAAEQFF. The nucleotide sequence reads TGTGCCAGCAGCTCACAGGGGGCAGCTGAGCAGTTCTTC.